These 17 T cell receptor beta chains originate from one sample sequenced in a study of Ad26.COV2.S vaccination and SARS-CoV-2 variants (dated by TCRdb to about 2021). Receptor libraries were prepared by the immunoSEQ multiplex PCR assay. TCRdb mirrors the immuneACCESS table, restricted to in-frame sequences. Some clones are absent from its copies; in checked studies, under half trace to an unresolved V gene, and the reason for the others is unknown. The sample table shows roughly 400,000 clones, and about 90% are seen once. Less than 2% of the sample goes to the ten largest clones. The intended sense of this specimen's treatment or condition label: some 20 received Ad26.COV2.S at low or high dose, single or two shots; several received placebo; per-sample allocation not given. For vaccine and placebo recipients, repertoires were sequenced using samples collected on day 63 after the first injection.

Sequencing used peripheral blood, obtained in a trial of Ad26.COV2.S vaccine versus placebo. These receptors came from a person between 18 and 60 years old who received the Ad26.COV2.S COVID-19 vaccine or a placebo.

The rearrangement links TRBV6-2 or TRBV6-3 to TRBJ2-7, with a possible D match to TRBD1 (5 bases). Germline CDR1 reads MNHEY; CDR2 reads SVGEGT. The V end lost 2 bases, the J end lost 3 bases, and 11 bases lay between the germline ends. The CDR3 extends over 14 amino acids. The CDR3 nucleotides read TGTGCCAGCAGTTACCACGGACAATTCTACGAGCAGTACTTC. Encoded protein: CASSYHGQFYEQYF.

This clone was recorded only once. Here the CDR3 DNA reads TGTGCCAGCAGCCCGGAGTCGAGCAGGATGAACACTGAAGCTTTCTTT. Translating gives CASSPESSRMNTEAFF. The chain recombines TRBV5-4 with TRBJ1-1; D uncertain. Trimming took 4 bases from V and 0 from J, leaving 16 bases between them. The CDR3 is 16 amino acids. Germline CDR1 and CDR2: SGHNT and YYREEE (reference sequence). The full variable domain, completed using reference TRBV5-4 and TRBJ1-1, is ETGVTQSPTHLIKTRGQQVTLRCSSQSGHNTVSWYQQALGQGPQFIFQYYREEENGRGNFPPRFSGLQFPNYSSELNVNALELDDSALYLCASSPESSRMNTEAFFGQGTRLTVV.

The chain joins TRBV6-2 or TRBV6-3 to TRBJ1-5; D unresolved. The CDR3 sequence is 14 residues long. The germline V gene encodes CDR1 MNHEY and CDR2 SVGEGT. Trimming shortened V by 2 bases and J by 6 bases, and 11 bases separated the two germline ends. The CDR3 is CASSYRETSQPQHF. CDR3 coding DNA: TGTGCCAGCAGTTACAGGGAGACAAGTCAGCCCCAGCATTTT.

CDR3 DNA sequence: TGTGCCAGCAGCTTAGCGGTTACACGCAATCAGCCCCAGCATTTT. It specifies CASSLAVTRNQPQHF. The chain couples TRBV7-8 to TRBJ1-5; unclear D gene. This CDR3 comprises 15 residues. The ends were cut back, 0 bases at V and 2 bases at J, with 8 bases in the middle. Germline assignment: CDR1 SGHVS and CDR2 FQNEAQ.

V is TRBV4-3 and J is TRBJ1-6; D unclear. In germline, CDR1 is LGHNA, CDR2 YSLEER. Trimming took off 0 bases at V and 7 bases at J, with 16 bases between the two ends. The CDR3 totals 17 residues. The CDR3 region is CASSQDWWGGLNSPLHF. The CDR3 DNA follows: TGCGCCAGCAGCCAAGATTGGTGGGGTGGTCTGAATTCACCCCTCCACTTT.

The chain is built from TRBV5-4 and TRBJ2-7; 9 bases are a match to TRBD2. Germline V gene lookup returns CDR1 SGHNT and CDR2 YYREEE (reference sequence). CDR3 length: 15 residues. The junction had 5 bases not matched to a gene; V was cut back by 0 bases and J by 4 bases. The CDR3 here is CASSLAGSGGYEQYF. The CDR3 DNA is TGTGCCAGCAGCTTGGCCGGTAGCGGGGGTTACGAGCAGTACTTC.

V is TRBV5-6 and J is TRBJ2-1, with 10 positions matching TRBD2. Germline V CDR1 and CDR2: SGHDT, YYEEEE. This CDR3 comprises 15 residues. V lost 0 bases, J lost 14 bases, and 11 bases stayed unmatched. The DNA for the CDR3 is TGTGCCAGCAGCTTGGAACTAGCGGGGCCCCCCCGGGAGTTCTTC. The encoded protein is CASSLELAGPPREFF.

This CDR3 reads CASSQSTGACNQPQHF. The CDR3 DNA reads as TGCGCCAGCAGTCAATCGACGGGGGCTTGCAATCAGCCCCAGCATTTT. The gene calls are TRBV23-1 and TRBJ1-5; D might be TRBD1 (6 bases). TRBV23-1 has ORF status, its function being uncertain. The V and J ends lost 0 bases and 2 bases respectively, with 11 bases between them. The CDR3 length is 16 residues.

V gene TRBV6-2 or TRBV6-3 combines with J gene TRBJ2-3; 7 nucleotides agree with TRBD1. The CDR3 is 14 amino acids. Trimming removed 2 bases from V and 1 base from J; junction bases left unmatched: 0. CDR1 is MNHEY, CDR2 SVGEGT, per germline. CDR3 amino acids: CASSYRGRTDTQYF. As DNA, the CDR3 is TGTGCCAGCAGTTACAGGGGGCGCACAGATACGCAGTATTTT.

CDR3 in DNA: TGTGCCAGCAGTGATCCGACCGGGTCCTCCTATGGCTACACCTTC. Its translation: CASSDPTGSSYGYTF. The genes are TRBV6-2 or TRBV6-3 and TRBJ1-2, with no clear D. Germline V gene sequence: CDR1 MNHEY, CDR2 SVGEGT. The CDR3 spans 15 residues. The V end lost 5 bases, the J end lost 4 bases, and 17 bases lay between the germline ends.

This rearrangement joins TRBV10-3 to TRBJ1-5; D gene ambiguous. This CDR3 spans 13 amino acids. Germline assignment: CDR1 ENHRY and CDR2 SYGVKD. Trimming left V 3 bases short and J 5 bases short, with 8 bases between. For the CDR3, the DNA is TGTGCCATCAGTGACTTAGGAGATCAGCCCCAGCATTTT. Amino acid sequence: CAISDLGDQPQHF.

The V call is TRBV15, the J call TRBJ2-1; 9 bases align to TRBD1. Germline V gene data show CDR1 as LNHNV and CDR2 as YYDKDF (reference sequence). V was clipped by 5 bases and J by 7 bases; unmatched bases: 3. CDR3 length: 13 residues. The CDR3 DNA follows: TGTGCCACCAGCGGGGACAGGGTAAATGAGCAGTTCTTC. Protein: CATSGDRVNEQFF.

The chain recombines TRBV19 with TRBJ1-1; 7 bases are a match to TRBD1. The CDR3 length is 14 residues. Trimming cost V 3 bases and J 3 bases; bases outside gene matches: 4. Germline V CDR1 and CDR2: LNHDA, SQIVND (reference sequence). The CDR3 loop reads CASSIRGSDTEAFF. The CDR3 DNA reads TGTGCCAGTAGTATCAGGGGGTCGGACACTGAAGCTTTCTTT.

The chain links TRBV5-1 to TRBJ1-3; D may be TRBD1 (5 bases). This CDR3 spans 14 amino acids. In germline, CDR1 is SGHRS, CDR2 YFSETQ. Trimming stripped 5 bases from V and 0 bases from J, with 9 bases between. CDR3 nucleotide sequence: TGCGCCAGCAGAGGGGTGGCCTCTGGAAACACCATATATTTT. Protein sequence: CASRGVASGNTIYF.

The chain uses TRBV10-1 and TRBJ2-2; 8 positions match TRBD1. This CDR3 comprises 19 residues. CDR1 and CDR2 (germline): WNHNN, SYGVQD (reference sequence). The junction had 12 bases not matched to a gene; V was cut back by 0 bases and J by 3 bases. The CDR3 loop is CASSESLDRGPPDTGELFF. DNA of the CDR3: TGCGCCAGCAGTGAGTCTCTTGACAGGGGCCCCCCCGACACCGGGGAGCTGTTTTTT.

This chain links TRBV5-4 with TRBJ2-5, with 10 bases fitting TRBD2. Looked up from germline, CDR1 is SGHNT and CDR2 is YYREEE (reference sequence). The V segment lost 4 bases and the J segment 5 bases; nucleotides outside the gene matches: 14. The CDR3 runs to 17 residues. The CDR3: CASSPGYIAGGVETQYF. For the CDR3, the DNA is TGTGCCAGCAGCCCCGGGTATATAGCGGGGGGAGTGGAGACCCAGTACTTC.

The V call is TRBV3-1 (or the pseudogene TRBV3-2), the J call TRBJ2-3; 8 bases are shared with TRBD2. J lost 2 bases, V lost 0 bases, and 7 bases had no gene match. CDR3 length: 17 amino acids. CDR1 is LGHDT, CDR2 YNNKEL, per germline (reference sequence). This CDR3 is CASSQDLRGGPTDTQYF. The CDR3 DNA follows: TGTGCCAGCAGCCAAGATCTGCGCGGGGGGCCCACAGATACGCAGTATTTT.